This T cell receptor (beta chain) was sequenced during a study of control samples from healthy donors and cancer patients. Clones were read by immunoSEQ multiplex PCR, and TCRdb kept only the in-frame ones, dropping some. Of 120,000 or so clones listed, around 87% were seen once; the top ten hold just under 3%. The V segment lost 6 bases and the J segment 0 bases; nucleotides outside the gene matches: 4. The CDR3 consists of 15 residues. CDR1 SNHLY and CDR2 FYNNEI come from the germline V gene. The sample comprised blood. This TCR was sampled from a man in his sixties in good health. The chain couples TRBV2 to TRBJ1-4; 7 bases match TRBD1. CDR3 loop: CASSDTGATNEKLFF. The CDR3 nucleotides read TGTGCCAGCAGCGATACAGGGGCAACTAATGAAAAACTGTTTTTT.